The following is a T cell receptor beta chain sequence with its context. In the ophthalmopathy cohort, Clinical Activity Score was at least 3, NOSPECS grade at least 4, and duration under 3 months. V was cut by 3 bases and J by 7 bases, with 7 bases left in between. CDR3 size: 12 residues. Germline V lookup: CDR1 LNHDA, CDR2 SQIVND (reference sequence). The source of the sample is a study of T cells in Graves' hyperthyroidism and ophthalmopathy. From RNA transcripts, TCR beta CDR3 regions were amplified. A first-round RT-PCR of the TCR CDR3 used the HTBI primer set. TCRdb independently ran MiXCR on the multiplex PCR reads; one entry per CDR3 protein. The sample yields roughly 250,000 distinct CDR3 sequences, roughly 22% seen once.

The sequenced sample was blood. The TCR comes from a man aged 25-45 years with Graves' ophthalmopathy. The chain uses TRBV19 and TRBJ2-1, with D possibly TRBD1 on 5 matching bases. This CDR3 is CASSMAGNEQFF. The CDR3 DNA follows: TGTGCCAGTAGTATGGCAGGGAATGAGCAGTTCTTC.